This T cell receptor beta chain was captured in a study of radiotherapy plus CTLA-4 blockade in lung cancer. Some clones are missing from TCRdb's copy, which holds only in-frame ones; the method was immunoSEQ multiplex PCR. The sample includes about 95,000 clones, more than 75% of them seen just once. The CDR3 consists of 15 residues. Germline CDR1 and CDR2: MNHEY and SMNVEV (reference sequence). V gave up 8 bases and J gave up 3 bases, with 19 bases separating them. This rearrangement joins TRBV27 to TRBJ2-5; D perhaps matches TRBD2 (6 bases). The source is a human donor with non-small cell lung cancer who had a partial response to radiotherapy plus ipilimumab. The specimen comprised peripheral blood, sampled from a patient treated with radiotherapy plus ipilimumab. CDR3 coding DNA: TGTGCCAGCCCCCGAGCGGCTAGCGTCAAAGAGACCCAGTACTTC. As protein: CASPRAASVKETQYF.